What follows are 16 T cell receptor beta chains derived from one specimen sequenced in a study of cytomegalovirus exposure and HLA in healthy donors. PCR amplification relied on 60 Vbeta primers (plus 13 Jbeta primers). Measured with immunoSEQ multiplex PCR; TCRdb has only the in-frame clones, and not every one. Recorded for this sample: around 50,000 clones. Sequencing input: PBMCs. These TCRs come from a woman in her thirties or forties in good health and CMV-seronegative.

This CDR3 is CASSIVQGAGQPQHF. The CDR3 nucleotides are TGTGCCAGTAGTATTGTCCAGGGGGCGGGTCAGCCCCAGCATTTT. The chain carries TRBV19 and TRBJ1-5; 8 nucleotides match TRBD1. The CDR3 is 15 amino acids. Germline CDR1 reads LNHDA; CDR2 reads SQIVND (reference sequence). Unmatched junction bases numbered 7, after V lost 3 bases and J lost 6 bases. Complete variable domain (other parts from reference TRBV19 and TRBJ1-5): DGGITQSPKYLFRKEGQNVTLSCEQNLNHDAMYWYRQDPGQGLRLIYYSQIVNDFQKGDIAEGYSVSREKKESFPLTVTSAQKNPTAFYLCASSIVQGAGQPQHFGDGTRLSIL.

V is TRBV5-1 and J is TRBJ2-5, with 9 bases that match TRBD2. The CDR3 consists of 16 residues. Germline V gene lookup returns CDR1 SGHRS and CDR2 YFSETQ. V shed 0 bases, J shed 4 bases, and the junction held 7 bases outside the gene matches. CDR3 DNA sequence: TGCGCCAGCAGCTTGGCTGGCGGGAGGGGCGTAGAGACCCAGTACTTC. Translating it yields CASSLAGGRGVETQYF.

This sequence joins TRBV7-8 and TRBJ2-5; possibly TRBD1 for D (5 bases). CDR3 length: 13 residues. Trimming removed 9 bases from V and 1 base from J, with 12 bases in between. CDR1 SGHVS and CDR2 FQNEAQ come from the germline V gene. The CDR3 bases are TGTGCCAGTGGCTGGGGCCCCCAAGAGACCCAGTACTTC. Translating it yields CASGWGPQETQYF. Complete variable domain (other parts from reference TRBV7-8 and TRBJ2-5): GAGVSQSPRYKVAKRGQDVALRCDPISGHVSLFWYQQALGQGPEFLTYFQNEAQLDKSGLPSDRFFAERPEGSVSTLKIQRTQQEDSAVYLCASGWGPQETQYFGPGTRLLVL.

This chain connects TRBV5-6 to TRBJ1-6, with 8 bases that match TRBD1. The CDR3 has 15 residues. Germline CDR1 reads SGHDT; CDR2 reads YYEEEE. After removal of 4 bases from V and 4 bases from J, the junction contained 4 bases not matched to a gene. This CDR3 is CASSTRTGYNSPLHF. CDR3 nucleotide sequence: TGTGCCAGCAGCACCCGGACAGGGTATAATTCACCCCTCCACTTT.

V is TRBV5-1 and J is TRBJ2-2; D perhaps matches TRBD1 (7 bases). There are 15 residues in the CDR3. Trimming removed 4 bases at V and 4 bases at J, with 14 bases between. Germline V gene lookup returns CDR1 SGHRS and CDR2 YFSETQ. In nucleotides, the CDR3 is TGCGCCAGCAGCCCCAGGGGGGAGACCACCGGGGAGCTGTTTTTT. Residues: CASSPRGETTGELFF.

V is TRBV4-3 and J is TRBJ2-3; perhaps TRBD2 as D (6 bases). Trimming cost V 0 bases and J 0 bases, with 13 bases left between them. The CDR3 is 17 residues long. Per germline, CDR1 LGHNA and CDR2 YSLEER. Here the CDR3 DNA reads TGCGCCAGCAGCCAAGATGTCGGGGGAAGGAGCACAGATACGCAGTATTTT. Translated: CASSQDVGGRSTDTQYF.

The rearrangement uses TRBV28 and TRBJ1-1, with 8 bases fitting TRBD1. Trimming took 8 bases from V and 1 from J; bases not matched to a gene: 6. This CDR3 comprises 14 residues. Per the germline V gene, CDR1 is MDHEN and CDR2 is SYDVKM. The CDR3 is CASGQGQSNTEAFF. DNA of the CDR3: TGTGCCAGCGGACAGGGACAGTCGAACACTGAAGCTTTCTTT.

The chain is built from TRBV15 and TRBJ1-1; D perhaps matches TRBD1 (6 bases). Trimming pared 1 base from V and 0 bases from J, leaving 9 bases between. The CDR3 totals 15 residues. The germline CDR1 and CDR2 sequences are LNHNV and YYDKDF (reference sequence). CDR3 region: CATSRVGAVNTEAFF. The CDR3 DNA sequence: TGTGCCACCAGCAGAGTGGGGGCCGTGAACACTGAAGCTTTCTTT.

The chain uses TRBV14 and TRBJ2-1; a weak D match, TRBD2 (6 bases). Trimming cost V 0 bases and J 0 bases, with 9 bases left between them. Germline V gives CDR1 SGHDN, CDR2 FVKESK. The CDR3 runs 16 residues. This CDR3 is CASSQERGGSYNEQFF. DNA for the CDR3: TGTGCCAGCAGCCAAGAAAGGGGAGGCTCCTACAATGAGCAGTTCTTC. The variable domain in full, with the rest retrieved from reference TRBV14 and TRBJ2-1, is EAGVTQFPSHSVIEKGQTVTLRCDPISGHDNLYWYRRVMGKEIKFLLHFVKESKQDESGMPNNRFLAERTGGTYSTLKVQPAELEDSGVYFCASSQERGGSYNEQFFGPGTRLTVL.

J is TRBJ2-7 and V is TRBV19, with D perhaps TRBD1 (6 bases). The CDR3 runs 13 residues. V lost 5 bases, J lost 6 bases, and 14 bases lay in between. CDR1 LNHDA and CDR2 SQIVND come from the germline V gene (reference sequence). The CDR3 DNA reads as TGTGCCAGTAGTCCCGTACAGGGATCCGAGCAGTACTTC. Its protein product is CASSPVQGSEQYF. Complete variable domain (other parts from reference TRBV19 and TRBJ2-7): DGGITQSPKYLFRKEGQNVTLSCEQNLNHDAMYWYRQDPGQGLRLIYYSQIVNDFQKGDIAEGYSVSREKKESFPLTVTSAQKNPTAFYLCASSPVQGSEQYFGPGTRLTVT.

Regarding this clone: This CDR3 is missing its conserved last phenylalanine or tryptophan, likely due to a read error. No DNA is shown, since the ends of the CDR3 on it are uncertain; the CDR3 is the one TCRdb lists. V gene TRBV6-1 combines with J gene TRBJ1-2; the table gives TRBD1 as D, unverified against the DNA. The CDR3 length is 14 residues, termini included. CDR1 is MNHNS and CDR2 is SASEGT in the germline V gene. CDR3 sequence reads: CASSPLAGQGGQLL.

The chain carries TRBV6-5 and TRBJ2-5; 7 positions match TRBD2. Germline V gives CDR1 MNHEY, CDR2 SVGAGI. The junction had 9 bases not matched to a gene; V was cut back by 1 base and J by 7 bases. The length of the CDR3 is 15 residues. DNA for the CDR3: TGTGCCAGCAGTTACTTTAGCCGGGGGGATAGGACCCAGTACTTC. This encodes CASSYFSRGDRTQYF.

The chain links TRBV6-7 to TRBJ1-6; TRBD1 matches at 9 bases. TRBV6-7 is annotated as an ORF whose role is uncertain. V trimming: 7 bases; J trimming: 10 bases; junction bases outside the gene matches: 14. The CDR3 totals 16 residues. In DNA, the CDR3 is TGTGCCAGCACTTCATTGACAGGGGGAGAGGGCTCACCCCTCCACTTT. Amino acid sequence: CASTSLTGGEGSPLHF.

J is TRBJ1-1 and V is TRBV9; no reliable D call. The CDR3 runs 16 residues. The V gene lost 0 bases and the J gene lost 0 bases, with 12 bases spanning the gap. Germline V gene lookup returns CDR1 SGDLS and CDR2 YYNGEE. This chain's CDR3 is CASSVGDGGMNTEAFF. The CDR3 DNA is TGTGCCAGCAGCGTAGGCGATGGCGGCATGAACACTGAAGCTTTCTTT.

J is TRBJ2-7 and V is TRBV6-5; 7 bases are a match to TRBD1. The V gene end was trimmed by 4 bases and the J gene end by 4 bases; junction bases not matched to a gene: 7. The CDR3 loop spans 14 amino acids. Germline loops: CDR1 MNHEY, CDR2 SVGAGI. The CDR3 reads CASSLGQREYEQYF. The CDR3, as DNA: TGTGCCAGCAGTTTGGGACAGCGAGAATACGAGCAGTACTTC.

To note about this clone: One end of the junction is discordant with germline, which a read error may explain. The chain uses TRBV7-2 and TRBJ1-3; perhaps TRBD1 as D (5 bases). The CDR3 has 16 amino acids. CDR1 is SGHTA, CDR2 FQGNSA, per germline. CDR3 protein: CASSPRWTTSGNNIYF. The DNA of the CDR3 is TGTGCCAGCAGCCCTAGGTGGACAACCTCTGGAAACAACATATATTTT. The full variable domain, its missing parts supplied by reference TRBV7-2 and TRBJ1-3, is GAGVSQSPSNKVTEKGKDVELRCDPISGHTALYWYRQSLGQGLEFLIYFQGNSAPDKSGLPSDRFSAERTGGSVSTLTIQRTQQEDSAVYLCASSPRWTTSGNNIYFGEGSWLTVV.